The sequence of this T cell receptor (beta chain) was determined in a study of blood T cell repertoires in COVID-19. Study context: T cells, B-cell-depleted T cells, or PBMCs supplied cDNA or gDNA.

The Seattle site enrolled patients during active infection and followed them longitudinally. Authors' analysis steps: Amplifying reference gene primers gave estimates of nucleated cell counts. Sequencing was performed with immunoSEQ multiplex PCR; in TCRdb, only in-frame clones are kept and a portion is missing. V and J calls and clone size follow that table, whereas D and trimming were derived from the DNA. The data hold roughly 150,000 clones, with more than 80% observed a single time. This CDR3 contains 16 residues. Germline V gene lookup returns CDR1 MNHEY and CDR2 SMNVEV (reference sequence). Trimming removed 7 bases from V and 5 bases from J; junction bases left unmatched: 9.

The J gene is TRBJ2-2, the V gene TRBV27; 11 nucleotides agree with TRBD1. Sequences were obtained from peripheral blood. This TCR was recovered from a man younger than 30 with COVID-19, enrolled during active disease. CDR3 coding DNA: TGTGCCAGCACCGGACAGGGGGCGTTTAAAACCGGGGAGCTGTTTTTT. It is translated as CASTGQGAFKTGELFF.